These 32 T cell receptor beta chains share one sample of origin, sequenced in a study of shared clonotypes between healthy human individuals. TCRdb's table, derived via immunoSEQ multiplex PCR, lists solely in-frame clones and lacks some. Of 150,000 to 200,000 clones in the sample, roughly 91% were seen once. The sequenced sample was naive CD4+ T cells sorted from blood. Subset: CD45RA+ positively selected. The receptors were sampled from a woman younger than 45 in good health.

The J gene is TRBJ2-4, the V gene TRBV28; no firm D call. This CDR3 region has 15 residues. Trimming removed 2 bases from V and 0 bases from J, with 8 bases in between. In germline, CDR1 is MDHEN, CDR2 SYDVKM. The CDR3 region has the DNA TGTGCCAGCAGTTTAGCCGGATTAGCCAAAAACATTCAGTACTTC. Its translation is CASSLAGLAKNIQYF.

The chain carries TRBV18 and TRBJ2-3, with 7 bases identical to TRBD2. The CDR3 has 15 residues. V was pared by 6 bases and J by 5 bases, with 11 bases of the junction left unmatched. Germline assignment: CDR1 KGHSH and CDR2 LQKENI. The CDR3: CASSQWGGREDTQYF. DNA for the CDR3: TGTGCCAGCTCTCAATGGGGCGGGAGAGAAGATACGCAGTATTTT.

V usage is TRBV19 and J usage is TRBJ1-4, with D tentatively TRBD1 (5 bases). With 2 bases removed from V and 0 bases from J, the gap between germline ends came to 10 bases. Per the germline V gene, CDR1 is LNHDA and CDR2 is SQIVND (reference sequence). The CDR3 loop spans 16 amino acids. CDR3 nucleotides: TGTGCCAGTAGTATAATGCAGGGAACAACTAATGAAAAACTGTTTTTT. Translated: CASSIMQGTTNEKLFF.

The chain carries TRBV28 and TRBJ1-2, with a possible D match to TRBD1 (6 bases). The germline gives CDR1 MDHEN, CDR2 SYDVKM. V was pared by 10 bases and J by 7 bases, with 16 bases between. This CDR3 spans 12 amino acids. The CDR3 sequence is CATGTGPGGYTF. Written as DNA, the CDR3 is TGTGCCACCGGCACAGGGCCAGGTGGCTACACCTTC.

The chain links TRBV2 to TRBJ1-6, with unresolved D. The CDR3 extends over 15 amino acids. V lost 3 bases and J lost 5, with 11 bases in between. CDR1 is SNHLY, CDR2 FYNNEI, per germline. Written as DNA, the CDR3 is TGTGCCAGCAGTGATATGGGAGATAATAATTCACCCCTCCACTTT. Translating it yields CASSDMGDNNSPLHF.

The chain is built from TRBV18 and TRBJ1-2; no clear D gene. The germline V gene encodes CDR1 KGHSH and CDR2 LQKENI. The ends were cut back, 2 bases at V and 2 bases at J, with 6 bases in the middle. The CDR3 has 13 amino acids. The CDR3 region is CASSPGENYGYTF. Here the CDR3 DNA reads TGTGCCAGCTCACCAGGAGAGAACTATGGCTACACCTTC.

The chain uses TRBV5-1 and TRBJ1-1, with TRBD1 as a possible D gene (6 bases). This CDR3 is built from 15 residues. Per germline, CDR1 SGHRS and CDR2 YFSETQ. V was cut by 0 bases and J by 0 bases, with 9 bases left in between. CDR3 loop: CASSLGGDMNTEAFF. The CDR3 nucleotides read TGCGCCAGCAGCTTGGGAGGGGACATGAACACTGAAGCTTTCTTT.

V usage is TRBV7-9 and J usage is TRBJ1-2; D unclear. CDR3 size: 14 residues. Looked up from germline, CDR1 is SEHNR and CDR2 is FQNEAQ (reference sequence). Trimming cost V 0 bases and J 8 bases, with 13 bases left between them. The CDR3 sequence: CASSLATAEWGYTF. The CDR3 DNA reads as TGTGCCAGCAGCTTAGCTACGGCAGAATGGGGCTACACCTTC.

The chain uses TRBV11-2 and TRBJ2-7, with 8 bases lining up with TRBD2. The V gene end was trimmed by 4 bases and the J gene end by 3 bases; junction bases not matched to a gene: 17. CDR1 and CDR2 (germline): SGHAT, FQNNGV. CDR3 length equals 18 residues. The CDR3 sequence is CASSSLRRGEAESYEQYF. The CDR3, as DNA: TGTGCCAGCAGCTCGTTACGGCGGGGGGAGGCGGAAAGCTACGAGCAGTACTTC.

CDR3 coding DNA: TGTGCCAGCTCGGCGGGACGATACGAGCAGTACTTC. Amino acid sequence: CASSAGRYEQYF. The J gene is TRBJ2-5, the V gene TRBV28; perhaps TRBD2 as D (6 bases). The J call may be faulty, since TRBJ2-7 better matches the DNA end. Looked up from germline, CDR1 is MDHEN and CDR2 is SYDVKM. The CDR3 has 12 amino acids.

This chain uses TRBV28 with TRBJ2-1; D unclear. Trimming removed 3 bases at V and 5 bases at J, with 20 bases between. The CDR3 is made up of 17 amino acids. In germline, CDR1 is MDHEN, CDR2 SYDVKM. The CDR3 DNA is TGTGCCAGCAGTTTGAATCCTCCGGGCCGATATGACAATGAGCAGTTCTTC. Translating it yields CASSLNPPGRYDNEQFF.

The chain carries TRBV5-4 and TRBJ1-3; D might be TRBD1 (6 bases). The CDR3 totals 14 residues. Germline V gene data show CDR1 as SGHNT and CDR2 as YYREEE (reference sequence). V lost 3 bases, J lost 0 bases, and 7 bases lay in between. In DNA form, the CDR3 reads TGTGCCAGCAGCTGGGGGGCCTCTGGAAACACCATATATTTT. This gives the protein CASSWGASGNTIYF.

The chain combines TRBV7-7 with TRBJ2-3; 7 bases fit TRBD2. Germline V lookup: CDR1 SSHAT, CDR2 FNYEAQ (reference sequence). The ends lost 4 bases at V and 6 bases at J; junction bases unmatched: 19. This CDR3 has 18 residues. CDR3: CASSSGGGRRETGDTQYF. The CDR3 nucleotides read TGTGCCAGCAGCTCTGGCGGAGGGAGGCGGGAGACGGGGGATACGCAGTATTTT.

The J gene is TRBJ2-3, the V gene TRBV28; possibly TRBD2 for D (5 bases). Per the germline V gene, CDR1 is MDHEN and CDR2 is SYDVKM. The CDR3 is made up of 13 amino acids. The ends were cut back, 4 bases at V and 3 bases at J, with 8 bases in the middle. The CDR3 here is CASSSPGTDTQYF. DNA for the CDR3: TGTGCCAGCAGTTCCCCGGGGACAGATACGCAGTATTTT.

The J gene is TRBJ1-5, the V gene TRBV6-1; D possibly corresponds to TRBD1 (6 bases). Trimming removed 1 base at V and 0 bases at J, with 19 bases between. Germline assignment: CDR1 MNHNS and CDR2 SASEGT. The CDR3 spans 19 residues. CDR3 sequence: CASSEDRGGAVYSNQPQHF. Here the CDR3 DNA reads TGTGCCAGCAGTGAAGACCGAGGGGGGGCGGTATATAGCAATCAGCCCCAGCATTTT.

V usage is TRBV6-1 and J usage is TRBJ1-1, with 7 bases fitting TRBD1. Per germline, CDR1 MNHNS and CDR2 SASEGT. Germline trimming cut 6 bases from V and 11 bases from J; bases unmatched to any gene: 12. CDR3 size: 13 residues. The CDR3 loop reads CASRTTGRSSAFF. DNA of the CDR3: TGTGCCAGCAGGACGACAGGGAGGTCTTCGGCTTTCTTT.

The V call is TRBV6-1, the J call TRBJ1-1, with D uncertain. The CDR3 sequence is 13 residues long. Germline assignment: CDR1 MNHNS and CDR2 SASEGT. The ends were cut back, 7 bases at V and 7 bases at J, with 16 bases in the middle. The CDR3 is CASTMGVEGEAFF. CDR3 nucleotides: TGTGCCAGCACAATGGGTGTGGAGGGTGAAGCTTTCTTT.

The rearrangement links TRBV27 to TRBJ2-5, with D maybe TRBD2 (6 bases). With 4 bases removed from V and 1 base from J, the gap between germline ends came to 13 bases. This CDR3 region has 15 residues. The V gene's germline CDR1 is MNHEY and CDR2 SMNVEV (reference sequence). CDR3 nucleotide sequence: TGTGCCAGCAGTTCCGTCCTAGCGTCCCAAGAGACCCAGTACTTC. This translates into CASSSVLASQETQYF.

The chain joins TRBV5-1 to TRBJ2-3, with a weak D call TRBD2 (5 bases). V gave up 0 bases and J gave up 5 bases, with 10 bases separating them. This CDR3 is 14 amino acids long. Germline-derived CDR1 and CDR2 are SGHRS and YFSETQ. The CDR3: CASSLGGREDTQYF. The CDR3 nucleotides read TGCGCCAGCAGCTTGGGTGGGAGAGAAGATACGCAGTATTTT.

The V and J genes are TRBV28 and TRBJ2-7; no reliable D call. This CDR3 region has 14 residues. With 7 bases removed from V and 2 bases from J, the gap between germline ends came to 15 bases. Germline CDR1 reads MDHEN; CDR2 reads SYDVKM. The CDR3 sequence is CASTSPGAAYEQYF. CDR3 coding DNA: TGTGCCAGCACCTCCCCCGGTGCCGCCTACGAGCAGTACTTC.

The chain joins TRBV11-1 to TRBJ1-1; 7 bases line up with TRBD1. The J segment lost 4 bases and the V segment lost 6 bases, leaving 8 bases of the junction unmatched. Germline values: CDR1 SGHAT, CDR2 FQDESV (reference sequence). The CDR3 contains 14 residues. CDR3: CASSSQGVITEAFF. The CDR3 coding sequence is TGTGCCAGCAGTAGTCAGGGGGTGATCACTGAAGCTTTCTTT.

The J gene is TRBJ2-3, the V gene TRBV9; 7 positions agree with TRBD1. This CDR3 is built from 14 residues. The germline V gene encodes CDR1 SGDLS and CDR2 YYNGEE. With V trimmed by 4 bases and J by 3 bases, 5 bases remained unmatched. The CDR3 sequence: CASSRGRGTDTQYF. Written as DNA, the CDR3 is TGTGCCAGCAGCAGGGGGCGAGGGACAGATACGCAGTATTTT.

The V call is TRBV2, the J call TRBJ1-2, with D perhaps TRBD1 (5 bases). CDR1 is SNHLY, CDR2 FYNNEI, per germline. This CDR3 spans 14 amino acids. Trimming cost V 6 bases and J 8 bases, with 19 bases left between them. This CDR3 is CASRGDSPSRGYTF. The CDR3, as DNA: TGTGCCAGCAGGGGGGACTCGCCTTCGCGAGGCTACACCTTC.

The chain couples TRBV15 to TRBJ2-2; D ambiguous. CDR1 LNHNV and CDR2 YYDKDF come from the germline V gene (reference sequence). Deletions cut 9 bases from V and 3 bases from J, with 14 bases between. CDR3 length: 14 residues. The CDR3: CATSDQHYTGELFF. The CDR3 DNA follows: TGTGCCACTTCCGATCAGCACTACACCGGGGAGCTGTTTTTT.

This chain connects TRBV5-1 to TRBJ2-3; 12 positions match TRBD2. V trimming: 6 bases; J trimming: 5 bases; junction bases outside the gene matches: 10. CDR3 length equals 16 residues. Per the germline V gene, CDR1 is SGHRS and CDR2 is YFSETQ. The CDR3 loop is CASTIALAGGIDTQYF. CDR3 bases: TGCGCCAGCACCATCGCCCTAGCGGGAGGGATAGATACGCAGTATTTT.

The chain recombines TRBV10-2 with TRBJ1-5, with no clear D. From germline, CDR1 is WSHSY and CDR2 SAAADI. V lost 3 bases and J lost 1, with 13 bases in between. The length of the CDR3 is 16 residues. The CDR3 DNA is TGCGCCAGCAGTGAATCCGAGGGCCGAAGCAATCAGCCCCAGCATTTT. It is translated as CASSESEGRSNQPQHF.

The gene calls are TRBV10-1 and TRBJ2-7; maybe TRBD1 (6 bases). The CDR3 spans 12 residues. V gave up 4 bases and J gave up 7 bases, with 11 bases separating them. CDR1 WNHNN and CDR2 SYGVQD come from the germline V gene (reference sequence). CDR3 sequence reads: CASSAGVGEQYF. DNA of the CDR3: TGCGCCAGCAGTGCAGGGGTGGGAGAGCAGTACTTC.

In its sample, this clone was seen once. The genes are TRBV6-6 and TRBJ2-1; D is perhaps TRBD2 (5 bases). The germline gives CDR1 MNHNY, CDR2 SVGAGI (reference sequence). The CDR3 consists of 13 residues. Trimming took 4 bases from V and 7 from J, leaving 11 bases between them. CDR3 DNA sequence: TGTGCCAGCAGTTTCCGGACTGGGAATGAGCAGTTCTTC. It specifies CASSFRTGNEQFF.

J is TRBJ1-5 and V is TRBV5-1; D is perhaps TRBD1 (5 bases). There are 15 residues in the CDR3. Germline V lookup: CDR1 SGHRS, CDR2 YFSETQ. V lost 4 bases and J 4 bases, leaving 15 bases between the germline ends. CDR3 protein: CASSQTGRQNQPQHF. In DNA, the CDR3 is TGCGCCAGCAGCCAGACGGGACGGCAGAATCAGCCCCAGCATTTT. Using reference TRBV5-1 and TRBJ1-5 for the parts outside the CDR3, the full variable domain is KAGVTQTPRYLIKTRGQQVTLSCSPISGHRSVSWYQQTPGQGLQFLFEYFSETQRNKGNFPGRFSGRQFSNSRSEMNVSTLELGDSALYLCASSQTGRQNQPQHFGDGTRLSIL.

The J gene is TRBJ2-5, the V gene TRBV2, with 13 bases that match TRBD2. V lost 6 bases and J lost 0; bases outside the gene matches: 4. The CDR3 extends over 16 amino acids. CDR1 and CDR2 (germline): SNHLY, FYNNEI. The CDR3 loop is CASSLGLAGNQETQYF. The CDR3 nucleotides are TGTGCCAGCAGCCTGGGACTAGCGGGAAACCAAGAGACCCAGTACTTC.

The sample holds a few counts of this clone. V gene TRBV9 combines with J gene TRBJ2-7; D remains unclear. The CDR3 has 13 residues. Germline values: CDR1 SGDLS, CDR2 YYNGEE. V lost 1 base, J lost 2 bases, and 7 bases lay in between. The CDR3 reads CASSVSHTYEQYF. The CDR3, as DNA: TGTGCCAGCAGCGTATCCCACACCTACGAGCAGTACTTC.

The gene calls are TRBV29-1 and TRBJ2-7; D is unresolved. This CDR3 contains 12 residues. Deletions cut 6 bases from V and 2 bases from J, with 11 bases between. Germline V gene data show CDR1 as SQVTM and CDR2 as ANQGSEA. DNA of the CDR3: TGCAGCGTAAAGGAGTTCACCTACGAGCAGTACTTC. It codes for CSVKEFTYEQYF.